This is a list of T cell receptor beta chains from one sample in a study of cytomegalovirus exposure and HLA in healthy donors. The table came from immunoSEQ multiplex PCR; TCRdb's copy has only in-frame clones and leaves some out. The sample holds roughly 93,000 clones, more than 70% seen once. Material for sequencing was PBMCs. The receptors shown here come from a man younger than 30 in good health and CMV-seropositive. The CDR3 runs from the conserved cysteine through the conserved F or W. The order of the fields is D gene, clone size, V gene, J gene, CDR3 protein, CDR3 DNA. A D gene is named only where the DNA matches it firmly. Clone size, where shown, is once, few, many, or a class for clones that have expanded.

>TRBD2|.|TRBV5-1|TRBJ2-7
CASSLELAGIYEQYF
TGCGCCAGCAGCTTGGAACTAGCGGGGATCTACGAGCAGTACTTC
>TRBD1|.|TRBV30|TRBJ1-2
CAWSHTGGEGYTF
TGTGCCTGGAGTCATACAGGGGGCGAAGGCTACACCTTC
>TRBD1|.|TRBV19|TRBJ2-3
CASSSTGATDTQYF
TGTGCCAGTAGTTCCACAGGGGCCACAGATACGCAGTATTTT
>.|.|TRBV19|TRBJ1-1
CASHPISQGPLNTEAFF
TGTGCCAGCCACCCGATATCCCAGGGGCCCCTGAACACTGAAGCTTTCTTT
>TRBD2|.|TRBV28|TRBJ2-3
CASRRTLASGADTQYF
TGTGCCAGCAGGCGCACCTTGGCTAGCGGAGCAGATACGCAGTATTTT
>.|.|TRBV30|TRBJ1-5
CAWREPPTVFPPQHF
TGTGCCTGGAGGGAACCGCCGACAGTCTTCCCGCCCCAGCATTTT
>.|.|TRBV13|TRBJ2-2
CASSSRTDPTTGELFF
TGTGCCAGCAGCAGTCGGACAGACCCGACCACCGGGGAGCTGTTTTTT
>TRBD1|.|TRBV28|TRBJ2-7
CASSLRDRVYEQYF
TGTGCCAGCAGTCTCCGGGACAGGGTCTACGAGCAGTACTTC
>TRBD1|.|TRBV7-9|TRBJ2-7
CASSLMTGTSYEQYF
TGTGCCAGCAGCTTAATGACAGGGACCTCCTACGAGCAGTACTTC
>TRBD2|few|TRBV10-2|TRBJ2-3
CASSGLAYTDTQYF
TGCGCCAGCAGTGGACTAGCTTACACAGATACGCAGTATTTT
>TRBD2|.|TRBV19|TRBJ2-5
CASSGAGFETQYF
TGTGCCAGTAGTGGAGCGGGGTTCGAGACCCAGTACTTC
>.|once|TRBV5-6|TRBJ2-1
CASSLVGGRNEQFF
TGTGCCAGCAGCTTGGTCGGGGGGCGCAATGAGCAGTTCTTC
>.|.|TRBV28|TRBJ1-1
CASRLQGSEAFF
TGTGCCAGCAGATTACAGGGCTCTGAAGCTTTCTTT
>TRBD1|.|TRBV7-3|TRBJ1-2
CASSPGQSYGYTF
TGTGCCAGCAGCCCGGGACAGTCCTATGGCTACACCTTC
>TRBD1|once|TRBV28|TRBJ2-7
CASSFGSGQGVRDEQYF
TGTGCCAGCAGTTTTGGTTCCGGACAGGGGGTTCGAGACGAGCAGTACTTC
>TRBD1|.|TRBV7-9|TRBJ2-1
CASTWTGRDNEQFF
TGTGCCAGCACCTGGACAGGAAGGGACAATGAGCAGTTCTTC
>.|.|TRBV6-5|TRBJ1-1
CASSYLGATEAFF
TGTGCCAGCAGTTATTTGGGGGCCACTGAAGCTTTCTTT
>TRBD1|.|TRBV18|TRBJ1-2
CASSPPGQGYYGYTF
TGTGCCAGCTCACCGCCGGGACAGGGGTACTATGGCTACACCTTC
>TRBD1|.|TRBV28|TRBJ1-6
CASSLIQGLVSRSPLHF
TGTGCCAGCAGTTTGATACAGGGGCTGGTTTCGAGGTCACCCCTCCACTTT
>TRBD2|few|TRBV27|TRBJ2-1
CASSLFPLAGGPGEQFF
TGTGCCAGCAGTTTATTCCCCCTAGCGGGGGGGCCCGGTGAGCAGTTCTTC
>.|once|TRBV6-1|TRBJ1-1
CASSVRGDTEAFF
TGTGCCAGCAGTGTTCGGGGGGACACTGAAGCTTTCTTT
>TRBD2|.|TRBV30|TRBJ2-5
CAWSGSGGAGETQYF
TGTGCCTGGAGTGGTAGCGGGGGGGCGGGAGAGACCCAGTACTTC
>.|.|TRBV9|TRBJ1-2
CASSSQGPFNYGYTF
TGTGCCAGCAGCTCGCAGGGGCCCTTTAACTATGGCTACACCTTC
>.|.|TRBV6-5|TRBJ2-7
CASSYSQGVSYEQYF
TGTGCCAGCAGTTACTCACAGGGTGTCTCCTACGAGCAGTACTTC
>TRBD1|.|TRBV14|TRBJ2-7
CASSQGTGVYEQYF
TGTGCCAGCAGCCAAGGTACAGGGGTCTACGAGCAGTACTTC
>.|.|TRBV19|TRBJ1-6
CACSMSPYNSPLHF
TGTGCCTGTAGTATGAGCCCCTATAATTCACCCCTCCACTTT
>TRBD1|once|TRBV25-1|TRBJ1-6
CASSEYDRVNSPLHF
TGTGCCAGCAGTGAATATGACAGGGTGAATTCACCCCTCCACTTT
>.|.|TRBV5-4|TRBJ1-1
CASSPGGLGGGSEAFF
TGTGCCAGCAGCCCGGGAGGCCTAGGCGGAGGATCTGAAGCTTTCTTT
>TRBD2|.|TRBV5-1|TRBJ2-5
CASSLGTSGGIQETQYF
TGCGCCAGCAGCTTGGGGACTAGCGGGGGGATCCAAGAGACCCAGTACTTC
>.|.|TRBV16|TRBJ2-7
CASSPGIEQYF
TGTGCCAGCAGCCCAGGAATAGAGCAGTACTTC
>TRBD2|.|TRBV6-1|TRBJ2-7
CASSETWEGSYEQYF
TGTGCCAGCAGTGAAACCTGGGAGGGCTCCTACGAGCAGTACTTC
>.|.|TRBV2|TRBJ1-1
CASRREIPNTEAFF
TGTGCCAGCAGACGCGAGATACCGAACACTGAAGCTTTCTTT
>TRBD1|.|TRBV11-2|TRBJ2-5
CASSLDPTGVETQYF
TGTGCCAGCAGCTTAGATCCAACAGGGGTAGAGACCCAGTACTTC
>.|few|TRBV7-2|TRBJ1-1
CASSLDNRATEAFF
TGTGCCAGCAGCTTAGATAACAGGGCCACTGAAGCTTTCTTT
>TRBD1|.|TRBV18|TRBJ1-1
CASSPTGSNTEAFF
TGTGCCAGCTCACCGACAGGGTCGAACACTGAAGCTTTCTTT
>.|.|TRBV20-1|TRBJ2-5
CSARIGETQYF
TGCAGTGCCCGGATCGGGGAGACCCAGTACTTC
>TRBD1|few|TRBV5-1|TRBJ2-3
CASRVGQGTDTQYF
TGCGCCAGCAGGGTCGGACAGGGCACAGATACGCAGTATTTT